This TCR beta chain was sequenced for a study of blood T cells in healthy people across ages. General study results and limits: From one million sequenced T cells, diversity estimates were lower bounds. Diversity of TCR beta correlated strongly with naive T cell percentage. Older age coincided with a roughly linear decline in TCR beta diversity per million T cells.

CDR1 and CDR2 from the germline V gene are MNHEY and SMNVEV (reference sequence). The V gene end was trimmed by 2 bases and the J gene end by 6 bases; junction bases not matched to a gene: 10. This CDR3 comprises 16 residues. This clonotype was observed a handful of times. As yet, its antigen is unknown. PCR was performed a second time for about 7 to 12 cycles using a sample-barcoded 5' primer and a J-beta primer mix. TCRdb re-called the 5' RACE reads with MiXCR, one entry per CDR3 protein. Of about 970,000 distinct CDR3 sequences listed, around 54% are singletons. This chain links TRBV27 with TRBJ1-5; 7 nucleotides line up with TRBD1. This sequence was found in a woman in her sixties in good health. The sample taken for sequencing was blood. The CDR3 DNA is TGTGCCAGCAGTTTAGTCGCGGGGGCAGGGGGTCAGCCCCAGCATTTT. Amino acid sequence: CASSLVAGAGGQPQHF.